The clone carrying this T cell receptor beta chain was observed at least ten times. The antigen remains undetermined. The CDR3 has 15 amino acids. Between the trimmed V and J ends, which lost 5 bases and 8 bases, there was a span of 19 bases. Germline CDR1 reads MDHEN; CDR2 reads SYDVKM. This specimen belongs to a study of T-cell reconstitution after alpha-beta-depleted transplantation in children. General study points: The authors attributed T-cell counts and diversity one year after transplant mostly to newly produced T cells. Expanded graft clones numbering several hundred reportedly gave rise to alpha-beta T cells about two months after transplant. TCRbeta diversity was high at day 60 in some patients (a result of surviving recipient T cells and thymic progenitors).

A library of TCRbeta sequences, prepared with unique molecular identifiers, was generated. TCRdb reprocessed the PCR reads via MiXCR and lists one record per CDR3 protein. The table records around 580,000 distinct CDR3 sequences, more than 20% of them present only once. This receptor was taken from a boy under two years old who had a stem cell transplant for acute myeloid leukemia, so the T cells may come from the graft donor. The chain employs TRBV28 and TRBJ2-1; possibly TRBD1 or TRBD2 for D (7 bases each). The sequencing used PBMCs, mostly from graft donor cells, collected 360 days after TCRalphabeta/CD19-depleted stem cell transplant. The CDR3, as DNA: TGTGCCAGCAGTCTGGGGCAGGGAGGGGGCTATGAGCAGTTCTTC. It translates to CASSLGQGGGYEQFF. The whole variable domain, remainder taken from reference TRBV28 and TRBJ2-1, is DVKVTQSSRYLVKRTGEKVFLECVQDMDHENMFWYRQDPGLGLRLIYFSYDVKMKEKGDIPEGYSVSREKKERFSLILESASTNQTSMYLCASSLGQGGGYEQFFGPGTRLTVL.